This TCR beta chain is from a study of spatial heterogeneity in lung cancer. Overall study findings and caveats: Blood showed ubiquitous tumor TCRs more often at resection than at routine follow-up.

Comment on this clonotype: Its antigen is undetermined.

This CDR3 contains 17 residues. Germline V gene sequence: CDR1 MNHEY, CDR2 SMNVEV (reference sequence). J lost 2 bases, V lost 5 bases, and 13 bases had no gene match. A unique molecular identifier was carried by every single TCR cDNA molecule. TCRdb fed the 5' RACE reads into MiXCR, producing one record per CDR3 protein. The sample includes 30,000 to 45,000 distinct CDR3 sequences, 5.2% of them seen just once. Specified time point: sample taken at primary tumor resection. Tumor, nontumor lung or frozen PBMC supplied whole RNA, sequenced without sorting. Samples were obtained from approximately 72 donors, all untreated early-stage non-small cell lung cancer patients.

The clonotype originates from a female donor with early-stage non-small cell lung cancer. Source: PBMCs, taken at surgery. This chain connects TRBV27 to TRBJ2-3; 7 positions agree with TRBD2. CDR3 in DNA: TGTGCCAGCAGTCGGCGCGGGGGATTACAAATCACAGATACGCAGTATTTT. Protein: CASSRRGGLQITDTQYF.